This T cell receptor beta chain comes out of a study of blood T cell repertoires in COVID-19. Study details: Acute-phase and convalescent COVID-19 samples originated in the United States, Italy and Spain. Sources were T cells, B-cell-depleted T cells, or PBMCs; the material itself was cDNA or gDNA.

The CDR3 spans 16 residues. The V gene's germline CDR1 is WSHSY and CDR2 SAAADI. J was trimmed by 0 bases and V by 6 bases; bases with no gene match: 7. In the original analysis: By means of reference gene primer amplification, nucleated cell counts were estimated. The data were produced by immunoSEQ multiplex PCR, yet TCRdb's version contains in-frame clones alone and is incomplete. That table gives V, J and clone size, and the DNA gave D and trimming. The repertoire holds approximately 150,000 clones, with around 80% as singletons. The chain combines TRBV10-2 with TRBJ2-1, with 8 bases that match TRBD1. Input material: peripheral blood. This sequence originates from a human donor with acute or convalescent COVID-19. The donor label of this sample is uncertain. CDR3 residues: CASRPVTGASYNEQFF. The CDR3 DNA follows: TGCGCCAGCAGGCCCGTGACAGGGGCCTCCTACAATGAGCAGTTCTTC.